These T cell receptor beta chains were read from a single sample in a study of cytomegalovirus exposure and HLA in healthy donors. The table came from immunoSEQ multiplex PCR; TCRdb's copy has only in-frame clones and leaves some out. The sample spans more than 200,000 clones; the ten largest clones claim roughly 0.89%. The sequenced material came from PBMCs. These TCRs come from a woman aged 30 to 39 in good health and CMV-seropositive. CDR3s include the opening cysteine and the closing phenylalanine or tryptophan. The D gene is left open where the match is weak.

v_call: TRBV30; d_call: NA; j_call: TRBJ2-5; cdr3_nt: TGTGCCTCAACTGGGCTTTTCGAGACCCAGTACTTC; cdr3_aa: CASTGLFETQYF
v_call: TRBV18; d_call: NA; j_call: TRBJ1-2; cdr3_nt: TGTGCCAGCTCACCAACAGGGACTAACTATGGCTACACCTTC; cdr3_aa: CASSPTGTNYGYTF
v_call: TRBV9; d_call: TRBD2; j_call: TRBJ2-2; cdr3_nt: TGTGCCAGCAGCGCTCGACCGGGACTAGCGGGAAAGTACACCGGGGAGCTGTTTTTT; cdr3_aa: CASSARPGLAGKYTGELFF
v_call: TRBV6-5; d_call: NA; j_call: TRBJ1-4; cdr3_nt: TGTGCCAGCAGTTACTCTCGGGGGGAAAAACTGTTTTTT; cdr3_aa: CASSYSRGEKLFF
v_call: TRBV19; d_call: TRBD1; j_call: TRBJ1-2; cdr3_nt: TGTGCCAGTAGTCAGGACAGGGGCCTGAGAGGCTACACCTTC; cdr3_aa: CASSQDRGLRGYTF
v_call: TRBV11-2; d_call: NA; j_call: TRBJ1-5; cdr3_nt: TGTGCCAGCAGCTGGAGTGGAGATCAGCCCCAGCATTTT; cdr3_aa: CASSWSGDQPQHF
v_call: TRBV10-1; d_call: TRBD1; j_call: TRBJ1-1; cdr3_nt: TGCGCCAGCAGTCCTACCGGGACAGGGGCTTTCGAAGCTTTCTTT; cdr3_aa: CASSPTGTGAFEAFF
v_call: TRBV5-1; d_call: TRBD2; j_call: TRBJ2-5; cdr3_nt: TGCGCCAGCAGCCCTGGGGCTAGCGGGGGCGGGTACCAAGAGACCCAGTACTTC; cdr3_aa: CASSPGASGGGYQETQYF
v_call: TRBV6-5; d_call: TRBD1; j_call: TRBJ2-7; cdr3_nt: TGTGCCAGCAGGGGACAGGGCGAGCAGTACTTC; cdr3_aa: CASRGQGEQYF
v_call: TRBV19; d_call: TRBD2; j_call: TRBJ2-1; cdr3_nt: TGTGCCAGTAGCATCGGAGCGGGGGGGCCCGAGCAGTTCTTC; cdr3_aa: CASSIGAGGPEQFF
v_call: TRBV9; d_call: NA; j_call: TRBJ2-5; cdr3_nt: TGTGCCAGCAGCGCCAATTCCGGGACCCAGTACTTC; cdr3_aa: CASSANSGTQYF
v_call: TRBV2; d_call: TRBD1; j_call: TRBJ2-7; cdr3_nt: TGTGCCAGCAGTGGACAGGGTAACGAGCAGTACTTC; cdr3_aa: CASSGQGNEQYF
v_call: TRBV11-2; d_call: TRBD2; j_call: TRBJ2-1; cdr3_nt: TGTGCCAGCAGCTCGACTAGCGGGGGGAACAATGAGCAGTTCTTC; cdr3_aa: CASSSTSGGNNEQFF
v_call: TRBV19; d_call: TRBD1; j_call: TRBJ1-4; cdr3_nt: TGTGCCAGTAGTCTGGGACAGGGAACCACAACTAATGAAAAACTGTTTTTT; cdr3_aa: CASSLGQGTTTNEKLFF
v_call: TRBV6-1; d_call: TRBD2; j_call: TRBJ2-2; cdr3_nt: TGTGCCAGCAGTGATCTCCTAGCGGGGACCGGGGAGCTGTTTTTT; cdr3_aa: CASSDLLAGTGELFF
v_call: TRBV11-2; d_call: NA; j_call: TRBJ2-7; cdr3_nt: TGTGCCAGCTTTAACAAATCCAGGGGCGAGCAGTACTTC; cdr3_aa: CASFNKSRGEQYF
v_call: TRBV7-8; d_call: NA; j_call: TRBJ2-2; cdr3_nt: TGTGCCAGCAGCAATGATCTAAGTAACACCGGGGAGCTGTTTTTT; cdr3_aa: CASSNDLSNTGELFF
v_call: TRBV29-1; d_call: TRBD1; j_call: TRBJ1-6; cdr3_nt: TGCAGCGTGGCGGGACAGGAGAATTCACCCCTCCACTTT; cdr3_aa: CSVAGQENSPLHF
v_call: TRBV6-6; d_call: NA; j_call: TRBJ1-2; cdr3_nt: TGTGCCAGCAGTTCGGATCGGGGTCTGACCTATGGCTACACCTTC; cdr3_aa: CASSSDRGLTYGYTF
v_call: TRBV7-8; d_call: NA; j_call: TRBJ1-1; cdr3_nt: TGTGCCAGCAGCTCTCTAGGGAACACTGAAGCTTTCTTT; cdr3_aa: CASSSLGNTEAFF
v_call: TRBV6-1; d_call: NA; j_call: TRBJ2-7; cdr3_nt: TGTGCCAGCAGTGAATTGGAGGGGGCCCCTTACGAGCAGTACTTC; cdr3_aa: CASSELEGAPYEQYF
v_call: TRBV6-1; d_call: TRBD1; j_call: TRBJ2-7; cdr3_nt: TGTGCCAGCAAACGGGACAGAGCTTACGAGCAGTACTTC; cdr3_aa: CASKRDRAYEQYF
v_call: TRBV30; d_call: NA; j_call: TRBJ1-5; cdr3_nt: TGTGCCTGGAGTGGTGGCAGGGCTCAGCCCCAGCATTTT; cdr3_aa: CAWSGGRAQPQHF
v_call: TRBV5-4; d_call: TRBD1; j_call: TRBJ1-1; cdr3_nt: TGTGCCAGCAGCAAGTGGGGACAGATGAACACTGAAGCTTTCTTT; cdr3_aa: CASSKWGQMNTEAFF
v_call: TRBV6-1; d_call: NA; j_call: TRBJ1-1; cdr3_nt: TGTGCCAGCAGTGAAGGACGAACAGATGAAGCTTTCTTT; cdr3_aa: CASSEGRTDEAFF
v_call: TRBV6-5; d_call: NA; j_call: TRBJ2-2; cdr3_nt: TGTGCCAGCAGTTACTCGGAACAGACCAACACCGGGGAGCTGTTTTTT; cdr3_aa: CASSYSEQTNTGELFF
v_call: TRBV4-2; d_call: TRBD1; j_call: TRBJ1-1; cdr3_nt: TGTGCCAGCAGCCAGGCCACAGGGGCGCCTTTCATGAACACTGAAGCTTTCTTT; cdr3_aa: CASSQATGAPFMNTEAFF
v_call: TRBV11-2; d_call: NA; j_call: TRBJ2-3; cdr3_nt: TGTGCCAGCAGCTTACGCCAGGGGAGTGACACAGATACGCAGTATTTT; cdr3_aa: CASSLRQGSDTDTQYF
v_call: TRBV19; d_call: NA; j_call: TRBJ1-1; cdr3_nt: TGTGCCAGTAGTATCGGGACCTGGGAGGGTACTGAAGCTTTCTTT; cdr3_aa: CASSIGTWEGTEAFF
v_call: TRBV2; d_call: NA; j_call: TRBJ2-5; cdr3_nt: TGTGCCAGCAGTGAAGGGCGGCAAGAGACCCAGTACTTC; cdr3_aa: CASSEGRQETQYF
v_call: TRBV28; d_call: NA; j_call: TRBJ2-7; cdr3_nt: TGTGCCAGCAGTTTAGTTGCGGGCCCGACCTACGAGCAGTACTTC; cdr3_aa: CASSLVAGPTYEQYF
v_call: TRBV25-1; d_call: TRBD1; j_call: TRBJ1-2; cdr3_nt: TGTGCCAGCAGTGGGGCATGGGACAGGGTGAAAGGGGGCTACACCTTC; cdr3_aa: CASSGAWDRVKGGYTF
v_call: TRBV7-9; d_call: NA; j_call: TRBJ2-2; cdr3_nt: TGTGCCAGCAGCGCAAACAGGCGTACGAACACCGGGGAGCTGTTTTTT; cdr3_aa: CASSANRRTNTGELFF
v_call: TRBV10-1; d_call: TRBD1; j_call: TRBJ2-7; cdr3_nt: TGCGCCAGCAGTGCACAGGGACAGGGGGTAAAGTACTTC; cdr3_aa: CASSAQGQGVKYF
v_call: TRBV27; d_call: TRBD2; j_call: TRBJ2-5; cdr3_nt: TGTGCCAGCAGTTTATCAACTTCTGTAGCGGGCCCCCAAGAGACCCAGTACTTC; cdr3_aa: CASSLSTSVAGPQETQYF
v_call: TRBV11-2; d_call: NA; j_call: TRBJ1-1; cdr3_nt: TGTGCCAGCAGCTTAGCACAGCACCTTGAAGCTTTCTTT; cdr3_aa: CASSLAQHLEAFF
v_call: TRBV10-3; d_call: NA; j_call: TRBJ1-1; cdr3_nt: TGTGCCATCGGGACGGGGGTCACTGAAGCTTTCTTT; cdr3_aa: CAIGTGVTEAFF
v_call: TRBV9; d_call: NA; j_call: TRBJ1-5; cdr3_nt: TGTGCCAGCAGCGTAGACCCACGGGGGAATCAGCCCCAGCATTTT; cdr3_aa: CASSVDPRGNQPQHF
v_call: TRBV11-2; d_call: TRBD1; j_call: TRBJ2-1; cdr3_nt: TGTGCCAGCAGCTTAGGACAGGGGGTTTACAATGAGCAGTTCTTC; cdr3_aa: CASSLGQGVYNEQFF
v_call: TRBV5-1; d_call: TRBD1; j_call: TRBJ2-3; cdr3_nt: TGCGCCAGCAGCCCCGAGACAGGGGGCTCCCGCACAGATACGCAGTATTTT; cdr3_aa: CASSPETGGSRTDTQYF
v_call: TRBV7-8; d_call: NA; j_call: TRBJ2-3; cdr3_nt: TGTGCCAGCAGCTTAGGTAGTGGAGGCACAGATACGCAGTATTTT; cdr3_aa: CASSLGSGGTDTQYF